The sample holds many counts of the clone carrying this T cell receptor beta chain. The data stem from a study of neurological immune-mediated disorders. Synthesis of cDNA was performed by 5'RACE using 10-nucleotide random UMIs. From 15-18 subjects, every sequencing run obtained over 170 million TCR-beta sequences. TCRdb analysed the 5' RACE reads with MiXCR anew, one entry per CDR3 protein. The sample yields about 50,000 distinct CDR3 sequences, 3% to 3.5% seen once. The V gene's germline CDR1 is DFQATT and CDR2 SNEGSKA (reference sequence). This CDR3 has 16 amino acids. V lost 0 bases, J lost 0 bases, and 12 bases lay in between.

The J gene is TRBJ1-5, the V gene TRBV20-1, with D uncertain. This TCR was recovered from a man between 40 and 49 years old with multiple sclerosis. Sequenced sample: PBMCs. The CDR3 protein is CSAREARKLSNQPQHF. CDR3 sequence (DNA): TGCAGTGCTAGAGAGGCGCGGAAACTTAGCAATCAGCCCCAGCATTTT.